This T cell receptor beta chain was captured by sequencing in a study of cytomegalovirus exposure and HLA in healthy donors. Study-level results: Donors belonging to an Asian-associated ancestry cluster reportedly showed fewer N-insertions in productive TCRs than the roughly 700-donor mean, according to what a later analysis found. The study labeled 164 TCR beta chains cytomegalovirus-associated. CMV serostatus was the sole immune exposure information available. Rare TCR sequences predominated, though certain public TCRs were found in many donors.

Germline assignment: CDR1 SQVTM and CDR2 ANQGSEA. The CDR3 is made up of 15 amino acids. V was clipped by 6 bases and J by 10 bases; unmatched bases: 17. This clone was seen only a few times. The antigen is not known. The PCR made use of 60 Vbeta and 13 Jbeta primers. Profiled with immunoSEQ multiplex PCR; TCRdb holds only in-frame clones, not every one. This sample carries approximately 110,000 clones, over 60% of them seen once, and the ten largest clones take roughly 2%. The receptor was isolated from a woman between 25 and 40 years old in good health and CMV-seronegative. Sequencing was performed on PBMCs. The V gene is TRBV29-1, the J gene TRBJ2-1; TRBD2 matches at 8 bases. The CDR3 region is CSVPHPLREAREQFF. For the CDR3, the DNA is TGCAGCGTCCCACACCCCTTGCGGGAGGCTCGGGAGCAGTTCTTC.